This TCR beta chain was identified during a study of T-cell reconstitution after alpha-beta-depleted transplantation in children. This clonotype showed up just a few times. The CDR3 sequence is 22 residues long. Trimming at V came to 1 base and at J to 0 bases, leaving 13 bases not matched to a gene. The germline gives CDR1 LGHDT, CDR2 YNNKEL (reference sequence). For TCRbeta, the library was prepared with unique molecular identifiers. TCRdb re-analysed the PCR reads in MiXCR, keeping a single row per CDR3 protein. The data show about 360,000 distinct CDR3 sequences, 13% seen once. The source is a human donor who donated a stem cell graft to a child with Fanconi anemia. The chain has TRBV3-1 and TRBJ2-6; 12 bases map to TRBD1. Source: PBMCs, taken from the stem cell graft. The CDR3 sequence is CASSQALPGQGAGSSGANVLTF. The DNA for the CDR3 is TGTGCCAGCAGCCAAGCTCTTCCGGGACAGGGGGCCGGATCCTCTGGGGCCAACGTCCTGACTTTC.